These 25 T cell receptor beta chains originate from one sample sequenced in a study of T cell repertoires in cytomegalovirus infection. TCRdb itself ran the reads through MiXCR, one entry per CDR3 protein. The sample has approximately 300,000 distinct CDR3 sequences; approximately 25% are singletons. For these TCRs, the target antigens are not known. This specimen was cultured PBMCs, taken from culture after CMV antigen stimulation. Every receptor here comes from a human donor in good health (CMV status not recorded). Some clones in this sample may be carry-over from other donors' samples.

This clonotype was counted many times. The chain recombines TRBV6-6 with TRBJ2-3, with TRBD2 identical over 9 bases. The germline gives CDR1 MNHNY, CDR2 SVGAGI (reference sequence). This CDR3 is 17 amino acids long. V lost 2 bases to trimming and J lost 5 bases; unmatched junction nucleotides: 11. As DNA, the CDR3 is TGTGCCAGCAGTTACGCCCAGGTAGCGGGAGTTGGAGATACGCAGTATTTT. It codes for CASSYAQVAGVGDTQYF.

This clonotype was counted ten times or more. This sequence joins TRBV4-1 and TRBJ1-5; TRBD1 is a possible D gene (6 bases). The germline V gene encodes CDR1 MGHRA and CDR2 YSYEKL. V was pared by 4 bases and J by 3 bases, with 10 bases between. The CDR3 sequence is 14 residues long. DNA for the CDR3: TGCGCCAGCAGCCCTGGACAGCACAATCAGCCCCAGCATTTT. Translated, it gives CASSPGQHNQPQHF.

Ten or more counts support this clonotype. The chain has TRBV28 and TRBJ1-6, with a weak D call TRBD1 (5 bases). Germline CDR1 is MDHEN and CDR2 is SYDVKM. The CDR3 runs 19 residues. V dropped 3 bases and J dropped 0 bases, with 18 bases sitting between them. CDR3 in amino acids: CASSFVTAKKLSYNSPLHF. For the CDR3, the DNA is TGTGCCAGCAGTTTTGTGACAGCCAAAAAGCTCTCCTATAATTCACCCCTCCACTTT.

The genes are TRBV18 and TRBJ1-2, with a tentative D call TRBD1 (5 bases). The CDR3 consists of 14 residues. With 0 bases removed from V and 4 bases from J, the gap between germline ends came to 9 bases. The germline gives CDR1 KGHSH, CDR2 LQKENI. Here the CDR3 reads CASSPPGPSYGYTF. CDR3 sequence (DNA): TGTGCCAGCTCACCACCGGGACCGTCCTATGGCTACACCTTC.

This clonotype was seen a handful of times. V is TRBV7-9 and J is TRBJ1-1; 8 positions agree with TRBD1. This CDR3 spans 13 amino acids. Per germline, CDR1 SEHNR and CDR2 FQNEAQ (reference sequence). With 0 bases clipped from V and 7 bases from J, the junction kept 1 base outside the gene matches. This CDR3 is CASSLAGQDEAFF. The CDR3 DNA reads TGTGCCAGCAGCTTAGCGGGACAGGATGAAGCTTTCTTT. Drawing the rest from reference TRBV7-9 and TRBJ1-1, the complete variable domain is DTGVSQNPRHKITKRGQNVTFRCDPISEHNRLYWYRQTLGQGPEFLTYFQNEAQLEKSRLLSDRFSAERPKGSFSTLEIQRTEQGDSAMYLCASSLAGQDEAFFGQGTRLTVV.

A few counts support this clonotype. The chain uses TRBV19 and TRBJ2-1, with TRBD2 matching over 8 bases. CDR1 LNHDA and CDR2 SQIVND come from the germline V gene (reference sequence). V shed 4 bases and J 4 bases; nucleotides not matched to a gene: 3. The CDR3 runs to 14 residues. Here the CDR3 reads CASSTSGPYNEQFF. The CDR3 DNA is TGTGCCAGTAGTACTAGCGGGCCGTACAATGAGCAGTTCTTC.

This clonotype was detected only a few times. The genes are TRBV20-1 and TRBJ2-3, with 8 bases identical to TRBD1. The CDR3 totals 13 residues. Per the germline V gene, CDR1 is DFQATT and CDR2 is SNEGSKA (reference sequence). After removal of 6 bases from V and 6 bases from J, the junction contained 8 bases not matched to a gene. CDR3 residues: CSAQDRVLDTQYF. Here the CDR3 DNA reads TGCAGTGCCCAGGACAGGGTCTTGGATACGCAGTATTTT.

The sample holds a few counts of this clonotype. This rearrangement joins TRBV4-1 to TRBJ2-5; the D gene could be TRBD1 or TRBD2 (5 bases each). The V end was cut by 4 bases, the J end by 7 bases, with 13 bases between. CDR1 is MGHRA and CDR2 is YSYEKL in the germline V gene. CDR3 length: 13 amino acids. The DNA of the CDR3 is TGCGCCAGCAGCCGGGACGGACCGGCGACCCAGTACTTC. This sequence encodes CASSRDGPATQYF.

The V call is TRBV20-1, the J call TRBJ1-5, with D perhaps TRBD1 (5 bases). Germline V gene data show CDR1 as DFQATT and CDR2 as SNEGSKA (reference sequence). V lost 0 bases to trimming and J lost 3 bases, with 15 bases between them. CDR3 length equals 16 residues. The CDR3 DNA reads TGCAGTGCTAGAGATCATATGAGGGGAGACAATCAGCCCCAGCATTTT. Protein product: CSARDHMRGDNQPQHF.

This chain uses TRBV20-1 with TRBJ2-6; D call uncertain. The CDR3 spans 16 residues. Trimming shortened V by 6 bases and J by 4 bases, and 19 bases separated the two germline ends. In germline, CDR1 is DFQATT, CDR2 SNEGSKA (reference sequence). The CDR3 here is CSAPPPPMPGANVLTF. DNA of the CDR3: TGCAGTGCCCCCCCCCCGCCCATGCCAGGGGCCAACGTCCTGACTTTC.

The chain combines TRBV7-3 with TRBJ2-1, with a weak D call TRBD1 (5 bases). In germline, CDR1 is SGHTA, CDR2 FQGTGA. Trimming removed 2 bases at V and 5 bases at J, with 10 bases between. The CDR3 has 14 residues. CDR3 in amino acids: CASSLSAGNNEQFF. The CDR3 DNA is TGTGCCAGCAGCTTATCGGCAGGGAACAATGAGCAGTTCTTC.

The CDR3 DNA follows: TGCAGTGCTTGTACTAGCGGCTACGAGCAGTACTTC. This gives the protein CSACTSGYEQYF. The chain links TRBV20-1 to TRBJ2-7, with TRBD2 identical over 8 bases. V was pared by 5 bases and J by 3 bases, with 3 bases of the junction left unmatched. This CDR3 region has 12 residues. Germline V gene data show CDR1 as DFQATT and CDR2 as SNEGSKA (reference sequence).

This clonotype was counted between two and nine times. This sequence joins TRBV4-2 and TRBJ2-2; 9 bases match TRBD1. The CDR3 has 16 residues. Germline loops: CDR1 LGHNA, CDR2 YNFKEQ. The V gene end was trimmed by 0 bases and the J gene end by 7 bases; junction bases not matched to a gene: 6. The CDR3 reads CASSQEGTGSFGELFF. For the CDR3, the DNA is TGTGCCAGCAGCCAAGAGGGGACAGGGTCGTTCGGGGAGCTGTTTTTT.

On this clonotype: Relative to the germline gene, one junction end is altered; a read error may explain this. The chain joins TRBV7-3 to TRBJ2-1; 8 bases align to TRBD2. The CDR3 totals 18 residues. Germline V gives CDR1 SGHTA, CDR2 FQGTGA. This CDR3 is CASSLNGRPGGRYNQQFF. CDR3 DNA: TGTGCCAGCAGCTTAAACGGTCGGCCGGGAGGGCGGTACAATCAGCAGTTCTTC.

The CDR3 DNA reads TGTGCCAGTAGTACCTCCCTCTCGCGGCCTGAAGCTTTCTTT. The encoded protein is CASSTSLSRPEAFF. J is TRBJ1-1 and V is TRBV19, with D unresolved. CDR3 length: 14 amino acids. Looked up from germline, CDR1 is LNHDA and CDR2 is SQIVND (reference sequence). V was trimmed by 4 bases and J by 6 bases, leaving 15 bases between them. The full variable domain, in which reference TRBV19 and TRBJ1-1 provide the parts outside the CDR3, is DGGITQSPKYLFRKEGQNVTLSCEQNLNHDAMYWYRQDPGQGLRLIYYSQIVNDFQKGDIAEGYSVSREKKESFPLTVTSAQKNPTAFYLCASSTSLSRPEAFFGQGTRLTVV.

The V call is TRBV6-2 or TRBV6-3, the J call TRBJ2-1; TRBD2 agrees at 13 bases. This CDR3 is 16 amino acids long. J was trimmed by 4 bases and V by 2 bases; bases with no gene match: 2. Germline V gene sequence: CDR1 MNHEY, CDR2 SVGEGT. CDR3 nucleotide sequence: TGTGCCAGCAGTTACGGGACTAGCGGGGATTACAATGAGCAGTTCTTC. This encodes CASSYGTSGDYNEQFF.

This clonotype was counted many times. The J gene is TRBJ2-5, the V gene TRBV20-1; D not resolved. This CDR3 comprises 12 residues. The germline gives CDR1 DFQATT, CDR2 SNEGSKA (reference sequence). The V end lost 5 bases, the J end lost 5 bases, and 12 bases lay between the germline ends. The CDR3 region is CSAPTSGETQYF. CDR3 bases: TGCAGTGCTCCGACCTCGGGCGAGACCCAGTACTTC.

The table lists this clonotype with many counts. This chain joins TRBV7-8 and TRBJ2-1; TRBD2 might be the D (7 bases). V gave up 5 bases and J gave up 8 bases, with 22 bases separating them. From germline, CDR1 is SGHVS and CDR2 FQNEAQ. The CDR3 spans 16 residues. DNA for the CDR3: TGTGCCAGCAGCCGTCTATGGGGGGGCGATAGGGATGAGCAGTTCTTC. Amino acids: CASSRLWGGDRDEQFF.

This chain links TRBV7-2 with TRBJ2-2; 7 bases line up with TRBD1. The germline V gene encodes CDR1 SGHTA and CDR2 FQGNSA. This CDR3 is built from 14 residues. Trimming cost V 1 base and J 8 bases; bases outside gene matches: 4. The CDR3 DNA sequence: TGTGCCAGCAGCTTAGAGGGGGCGAGGGGGGAGCTGTTTTTT. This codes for CASSLEGARGELFF.

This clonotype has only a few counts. CDR3 loop: CASKDRGAKTDTQYF. For the CDR3, the DNA is TGTGCCAGCAAAGACAGGGGGGCTAAGACAGATACGCAGTATTTT. The chain carries TRBV6-1 and TRBJ2-3; 9 positions agree with TRBD1. Germline assignment: CDR1 MNHNS and CDR2 SASEGT. CDR3 size: 15 residues. The junction had 8 bases not matched to a gene; V was cut back by 7 bases and J by 3 bases.

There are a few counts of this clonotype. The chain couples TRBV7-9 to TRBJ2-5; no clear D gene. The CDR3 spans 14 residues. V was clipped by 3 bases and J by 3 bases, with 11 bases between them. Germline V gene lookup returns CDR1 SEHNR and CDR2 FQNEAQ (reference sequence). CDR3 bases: TGTGCCAGCAGCTTTGCTCGGGCGGAAGAGACCCAGTACTTC. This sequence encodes CASSFARAEETQYF. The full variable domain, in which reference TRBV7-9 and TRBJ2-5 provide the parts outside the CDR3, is DTGVSQNPRHKITKRGQNVTFRCDPISEHNRLYWYRQTLGQGPEFLTYFQNEAQLEKSRLLSDRFSAERPKGSFSTLEIQRTEQGDSAMYLCASSFARAEETQYFGPGTRLLVL.

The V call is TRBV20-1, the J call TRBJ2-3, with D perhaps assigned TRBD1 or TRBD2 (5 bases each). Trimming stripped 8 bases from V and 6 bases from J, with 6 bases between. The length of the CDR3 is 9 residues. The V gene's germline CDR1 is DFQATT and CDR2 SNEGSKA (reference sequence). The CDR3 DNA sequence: TGCAGTTGGGGGGATACGCAGTATTTT. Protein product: CSWGDTQYF.

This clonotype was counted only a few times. The CDR3 bases are TGCAGTGCTAGACGGCAGAGCTCCTACAATGAGCAGTTCTTC. Protein sequence: CSARRQSSYNEQFF. V gene TRBV20-1 combines with J gene TRBJ2-1; D ambiguous. Trimming cost V 2 bases and J 0 bases, with 8 bases left between them. There are 14 residues in the CDR3. Germline V gene data show CDR1 as DFQATT and CDR2 as SNEGSKA (reference sequence).

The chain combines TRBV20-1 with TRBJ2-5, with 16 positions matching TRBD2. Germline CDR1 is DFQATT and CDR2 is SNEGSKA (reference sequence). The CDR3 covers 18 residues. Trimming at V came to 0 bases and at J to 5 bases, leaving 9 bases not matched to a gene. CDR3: CSARDRGTSGRAWETQYF. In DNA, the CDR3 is TGCAGTGCTAGAGATCGTGGGACTAGCGGGAGGGCCTGGGAGACCCAGTACTTC.

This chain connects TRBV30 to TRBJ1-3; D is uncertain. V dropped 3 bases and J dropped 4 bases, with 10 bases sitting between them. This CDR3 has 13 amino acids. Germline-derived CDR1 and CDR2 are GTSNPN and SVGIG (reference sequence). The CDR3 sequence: CAWSAEVGNTIYF. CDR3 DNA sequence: TGTGCCTGGAGCGCAGAGGTCGGAAACACCATATATTTT.